This record looks at one TCR beta chain sequence and its context. This sample stems from a study of blood T cell repertoires in COVID-19. Germline CDR1 LNHDA, CDR2 SQIVND (reference sequence). The CDR3 spans 13 residues. V was cut by 2 bases and J by 1 base, with 6 bases left in between. In the original processing: Amplifying reference gene primers gave estimates of nucleated cell counts. TCRdb's copy holds only in-frame clones and misses some; the assay was immunoSEQ multiplex PCR. D and trimming come from the DNA, and the V and J calls and clone size come from that table. The sample lists fewer than 100,000 clones, approximately 92% occurring once.

The chain links TRBV19 to TRBJ2-7; D is unclear. This TCR was recovered from a woman older than 75 with acute or convalescent COVID-19. Input material: peripheral blood. CDR3 in DNA: TGTGCCAGTAGTATAACTCGTTCCTACGAGCAGTACTTC. Its protein product is CASSITRSYEQYF.